This is a list of T cell receptor beta chains from one sample in a study of cytomegalovirus exposure and HLA in healthy donors. TCRdb's table, derived via immunoSEQ multiplex PCR, lists solely in-frame clones and lacks some. The repertoire holds 100,000 to 150,000 clones, with approximately 83% as singletons. The source material was PBMCs. The receptors were gathered from a middle-aged woman in good health and CMV-seropositive. CDR3s include the opening cysteine and the closing phenylalanine or tryptophan. Fields, in order: J gene, clone size, V gene, CDR3 length, D gene, CDR3 DNA, CDR3 protein. D genes are given only for firm matches. Only part of the rows carry a size: once, few, many, or a class if the clone is expanded.

J gene: TRBJ2-2; clone size: .; V gene: TRBV28; CDR3 length: 14; D gene: .; CDR3 DNA: TGTGCCAGCAGTTCCCCAACATTGGCCGGGGAGCTGTTTTTT; CDR3 protein: CASSSPTLAGELFF
J gene: TRBJ2-7; clone size: .; V gene: TRBV6-6; CDR3 length: 15; D gene: TRBD2; CDR3 DNA: TGTGCCAGCAGTTCCGGGACTAGCGGGATCTACGAGCAGTACTTC; CDR3 protein: CASSSGTSGIYEQYF
J gene: TRBJ1-1; clone size: .; V gene: TRBV20-1; CDR3 length: 10; D gene: .; CDR3 DNA: TGCAGTGCTAGGACTCCTGAAGCTTTCTTT; CDR3 protein: CSARTPEAFF
J gene: TRBJ2-7; clone size: once; V gene: TRBV5-1; CDR3 length: 18; D gene: .; CDR3 DNA: TGCGCCAGCAGCTCCAACATAGGGACATCCACCCAATCCTACGAGCAGTACTTC; CDR3 protein: CASSSNIGTSTQSYEQYF
J gene: TRBJ2-7; clone size: .; V gene: TRBV29-1; CDR3 length: 13; D gene: TRBD2; CDR3 DNA: TGCAGCGTGATCGGACTAGCGGGAGCAGAGCAGTACTTC; CDR3 protein: CSVIGLAGAEQYF
J gene: TRBJ2-7; clone size: .; V gene: TRBV28; CDR3 length: 15; D gene: .; CDR3 DNA: TGTGCCAGCAGTCGGGGGGCCCCCGACTCCTACGAGCAGTACTTC; CDR3 protein: CASSRGAPDSYEQYF
J gene: TRBJ2-5; clone size: .; V gene: TRBV6-6; CDR3 length: 15; D gene: .; CDR3 DNA: TGTGCCAGCAGTTGGCCTCCGGGAGCCGAAGAGACCCAGTACTTC; CDR3 protein: CASSWPPGAEETQYF
J gene: TRBJ2-5; clone size: .; V gene: TRBV10-2; CDR3 length: 15; D gene: TRBD2; CDR3 DNA: TGCGCCAGCAGGGGACTAGCGGGAGCGGCAGAGACCCAGTACTTC; CDR3 protein: CASRGLAGAAETQYF
J gene: TRBJ1-4; clone size: .; V gene: TRBV4-3; CDR3 length: 15; D gene: .; CDR3 DNA: TGCGCCAGCAGCCAAGGGCCGGGGGTGGGCGAAAAACTGTTTTTT; CDR3 protein: CASSQGPGVGEKLFF
J gene: TRBJ1-1; clone size: .; V gene: TRBV5-1; CDR3 length: 16; D gene: .; CDR3 DNA: TGCGCCAGCAGCTTGGGCACAGGGAAGCCCAACACTGAAGCTTTCTTT; CDR3 protein: CASSLGTGKPNTEAFF
J gene: TRBJ1-5; clone size: .; V gene: TRBV27; CDR3 length: 14; D gene: .; CDR3 DNA: TGTGCCAGCAGTTTATCGTGGGGGCTAAGGCCCCAGCATTTT; CDR3 protein: CASSLSWGLRPQHF
J gene: TRBJ2-2; clone size: .; V gene: TRBV4-3; CDR3 length: 14; D gene: .; CDR3 DNA: TGCGCCAGCAGCCAAGAACAGGGTTCTGGGGAGCTGTTTTTT; CDR3 protein: CASSQEQGSGELFF
J gene: TRBJ1-1; clone size: .; V gene: TRBV5-4; CDR3 length: 15; D gene: .; CDR3 DNA: TGTGCCAGCAGCTCCCCAGACAGATTGCACACTGAAGCTTTCTTT; CDR3 protein: CASSSPDRLHTEAFF
J gene: TRBJ2-7; clone size: .; V gene: TRBV6-1; CDR3 length: 18; D gene: TRBD2; CDR3 DNA: TGTGCCAGCAGTGAACCGGGACTAGCGGGAGGGACGTCAAGGAAGCAGTACTTC; CDR3 protein: CASSEPGLAGGTSRKQYF
J gene: TRBJ2-5; clone size: .; V gene: TRBV11-3; CDR3 length: 16; D gene: TRBD1; CDR3 DNA: TGTGCCAGCAGCCCCGGAAGCGGGACAGGGGGCTCGGCCCAGTACTTC; CDR3 protein: CASSPGSGTGGSAQYF
J gene: TRBJ2-5; clone size: .; V gene: TRBV29-1; CDR3 length: 13; D gene: TRBD2; CDR3 DNA: TGCAGCGGGACTAGCGGGAGTACCGAGACCCAGTACTTC; CDR3 protein: CSGTSGSTETQYF
J gene: TRBJ2-6; clone size: .; V gene: TRBV6-4; CDR3 length: 15; D gene: .; CDR3 DNA: TGTGCCAGCAGCCTACAGGGCTCTGGGGCCAACGTCCTGACTTTC; CDR3 protein: CASSLQGSGANVLTF
J gene: TRBJ2-2; clone size: .; V gene: TRBV9; CDR3 length: 13; D gene: .; CDR3 DNA: TGTGCCAGCAGCGTAGTTAGTCCCGGGGAGCTGTTTTTT; CDR3 protein: CASSVVSPGELFF
J gene: TRBJ2-7; clone size: .; V gene: TRBV7-9; CDR3 length: 15; D gene: TRBD1; CDR3 DNA: TGTGCCAGCAGTCCGTCCGGGACAGGCGCAAATAGGCAGTACTTC; CDR3 protein: CASSPSGTGANRQYF
J gene: TRBJ1-5; clone size: .; V gene: TRBV15; CDR3 length: 16; D gene: TRBD1; CDR3 DNA: TGTGCCACCAGCAGACAACAGGGGGCTAAAGGTCAGCCCCAGCATTTT; CDR3 protein: CATSRQQGAKGQPQHF
J gene: TRBJ2-7; clone size: .; V gene: TRBV11-2; CDR3 length: 14; D gene: .; CDR3 DNA: TGTGCCAGCAGCTTAGCGATCGGAGACTACGAGCAGTACTTC; CDR3 protein: CASSLAIGDYEQYF
J gene: TRBJ2-7; clone size: .; V gene: TRBV29-1; CDR3 length: 14; D gene: .; CDR3 DNA: TGCAGCGTTGGGCAGACTCAAACTCCCTACGAGCAGTACTTC; CDR3 protein: CSVGQTQTPYEQYF
J gene: TRBJ2-7; clone size: .; V gene: TRBV7-8; CDR3 length: 15; D gene: TRBD1; CDR3 DNA: TGTGCCAGCTTCACTAGGGGACAGGAGTCCTACGAGCAGTACTTC; CDR3 protein: CASFTRGQESYEQYF
J gene: TRBJ2-1; clone size: .; V gene: TRBV27; CDR3 length: 16; D gene: TRBD2; CDR3 DNA: TGTGCCAGCAGTTCATGGACTAGCGGGAGTTCCAATGAGCAGTTCTTC; CDR3 protein: CASSSWTSGSSNEQFF
J gene: TRBJ2-2; clone size: few; V gene: TRBV9; CDR3 length: 16; D gene: .; CDR3 DNA: TGTGCCAGCACCCCTTTGAGCGGAGTAAACACCGGGGAGCTGTTTTTT; CDR3 protein: CASTPLSGVNTGELFF
J gene: TRBJ2-3; clone size: .; V gene: TRBV28; CDR3 length: 13; D gene: .; CDR3 DNA: TGTGCCAGCTGGGCCCATAGCACAGATACGCAGTATTTT; CDR3 protein: CASWAHSTDTQYF
J gene: TRBJ1-2; clone size: .; V gene: TRBV28; CDR3 length: 14; D gene: TRBD1; CDR3 DNA: TGTGCCAGCAGTCCTCGACAGGGAATCTATGGCTACACCTTC; CDR3 protein: CASSPRQGIYGYTF
J gene: TRBJ1-1; clone size: .; V gene: TRBV13; CDR3 length: 14; D gene: .; CDR3 DNA: TGTGCCAGCAGCCCCCGGGGGGAGAACACTGAAGCTTTCTTT; CDR3 protein: CASSPRGENTEAFF
J gene: TRBJ2-5; clone size: .; V gene: TRBV16; CDR3 length: 15; D gene: .; CDR3 DNA: TGTGCCAGCAGCCAAGTCAGAAGCGTCCAAGAGACCCAGTACTTC; CDR3 protein: CASSQVRSVQETQYF
J gene: TRBJ1-2; clone size: once; V gene: TRBV27; CDR3 length: 13; D gene: .; CDR3 DNA: TGTGCCAGCACGGGGAGGGGCTTCGATGGCTACACCTTC; CDR3 protein: CASTGRGFDGYTF
J gene: TRBJ1-4; clone size: .; V gene: TRBV18; CDR3 length: 14; D gene: .; CDR3 DNA: TGTGCCAGCTCACCTGGGCAGGGCAACGTAAAACTGTTTTTT; CDR3 protein: CASSPGQGNVKLFF
J gene: TRBJ2-7; clone size: .; V gene: TRBV6-5; CDR3 length: 15; D gene: TRBD1; CDR3 DNA: TGTGCCAGCAGTAACGCCAGACAGGGTGGAGTCGAGCAGTACTTC; CDR3 protein: CASSNARQGGVEQYF
J gene: TRBJ2-7; clone size: .; V gene: TRBV7-9; CDR3 length: 13; D gene: .; CDR3 DNA: TGTGCCAGCAGCTGGGGGGATCTTTACGAGCAGTACTTC; CDR3 protein: CASSWGDLYEQYF
J gene: TRBJ1-2; clone size: .; V gene: TRBV27; CDR3 length: 13; D gene: TRBD1; CDR3 DNA: TGTGCCAGCAGTCAGGACAGGGGCTATGGCTACACCTTC; CDR3 protein: CASSQDRGYGYTF
J gene: TRBJ2-2; clone size: .; V gene: TRBV6-5; CDR3 length: 13; D gene: .; CDR3 DNA: TGTGCCAGCAGTACAGGGAACACCGGGGAGCTGTTTTTT; CDR3 protein: CASSTGNTGELFF